This entry describes one T cell receptor (beta chain). The antigen is unknown. Authors' methods: Junction-only sequences without quality scores were provided by ImmunoSEQ, so filtering was different. Generated by immunoSEQ multiplex PCR, the TCRdb table keeps only in-frame clones and is missing some. That table supplies the V and J calls and clone size; D and trimming were determined from the DNA. The table has millions of clones, around nine tenths seen once. The data were taken from a study of shared clonotypes between healthy human individuals. The V segment lost 1 base and the J segment 1 base; nucleotides outside the gene matches: 3. The CDR3 runs 15 residues. The germline CDR1 and CDR2 sequences are MNHNS and SASEGT. Overall study findings and caveats: Relative to clonotypes present in all four donors, those not shared had lower generation probabilities.

What was sequenced was naive CD4+ T cells sorted from blood. Subset given: CD45RA+ positively selected. The chain recombines TRBV6-1 with TRBJ2-7; TRBD1 aligns across 8 bases. The sequence derives from a man aged 18 to 35 in good health. The CDR3 reads CASSEVGQGSYEQYF. The DNA of the CDR3 is TGTGCCAGCAGTGAAGTTGGACAGGGATCCTACGAGCAGTACTTC.